This T cell receptor beta chain was captured in a study of post-analysis software for immune sequencing data. Study-wide points: Roughly five TRBV segments occurring more often in patients than controls included TRBV5-6, TRBV5-1 and TRBV20-1.

This clonotype was picked up a small number of times. The antigen is not known. Unique-molecular-identifier-tagged TCR beta cDNA libraries were used. A single record per CDR3 protein comes from TCRdb applying MiXCR to the PCR reads. The data show hundreds of thousands of distinct CDR3 sequences, with approximately 45% seen just once and about 12% held by the top ten. The germline gives CDR1 DFQATT, CDR2 SNEGSKA (reference sequence). The CDR3 runs 14 residues. Trimming shortened V by 3 bases and J by 2 bases, and 11 bases separated the two germline ends. This sequence joins TRBV20-1 and TRBJ2-1, with D unresolved. The source is a girl aged 5-17 years with multiple sclerosis. Sample: blood. As DNA, the CDR3 is TGCAGTGCTAGCTCAAGCGCGCCCTACAATGAGCAGTTCTTC. Its protein is CSASSSAPYNEQFF.